A selection of T cell receptor beta chains follows, all from one sample in a study of OX40 agonist ivuxolimab in advanced cancers. Some clones are missing from TCRdb's copy, which holds only in-frame ones; the method was immunoSEQ multiplex PCR. Found here are tens of thousands of clones, around nine tenths of them singletons; the top ten hold less than 0.9%. The sequences come from CD4+ or CD8+ T cells sorted from blood, collected in a trial of the OX40 agonist ivuxolimab. The receptors stem from an adult with an advanced solid tumor such as melanoma, head and neck, liver or kidney cancer. Both conserved end residues are part of each CDR3. The D gene is left open where the match is weak. Clone size, where shown, is once, few, many, or a class for clones that have expanded.

abundance | j_gene | d_gene | v_gene | len | CDR3nt | CDR3aa
- | TRBJ1-1 | - | TRBV18 | 14 | TGTGCCAGCTCCCGCGATGGAGGGAACACTGAAGCTTTCTTT | CASSRDGGNTEAFF
- | TRBJ1-4 | - | TRBV28 | 13 | TGTGCCAGCAGTTTTGACAGTAATGAAAAACTGTTTTTT | CASSFDSNEKLFF
- | TRBJ2-1 | TRBD2 | TRBV5-8 | 15 | TGTGCCAGCAGCTTAGCCGGGACTAACTACAATGAGCAGTTCTTC | CASSLAGTNYNEQFF
- | TRBJ2-1 | TRBD2 | TRBV5-1 | 16 | TGCGCCAGCCGCCCCCGGGCGGGGGGGGCCAACAATGAGCAGTTCTTC | CASRPRAGGANNEQFF
once | TRBJ1-2 | TRBD1 | TRBV5-6 | 15 | TGTGCCAGCAGACCCCTCGGCCAGGGGGCTATGAGCTACACCTTC | CASRPLGQGAMSYTF
once | TRBJ1-2 | - | TRBV19 | 17 | TGTGCCAGTAGTTCCCTGACGGGGCCAAGAACTAACTATGGCTACACCTTC | CASSSLTGPRTNYGYTF
once | TRBJ2-3 | - | TRBV6-1 | 13 | TGTGCCAGCAGTGAAGACAGCACAGATACGCAGTATTTT | CASSEDSTDTQYF
few | TRBJ2-1 | - | TRBV5-1 | 16 | TGCGCCAGCAGCTTGGGGCCAGCACTATCCTACAATGAGCAGTTCTTC | CASSLGPALSYNEQFF
- | TRBJ1-1 | - | TRBV6-6 | 11 | TGTGCCAGCAGCTCAACCACTGAAGCTTTCTTT | CASSSTTEAFF
- | TRBJ1-1 | - | TRBV18 | 15 | TGTGCCAGCTCACCACCTAATAGCCAGAACACTGAAGCTTTCTTT | CASSPPNSQNTEAFF
- | TRBJ2-7 | - | TRBV6-6 | 14 | TGTGCCAGCAAAAGGGAAACCCCCTCCTACGAGCAGTACTTC | CASKRETPSYEQYF
- | TRBJ2-2 | TRBD1 | TRBV19 | 12 | TGTGCCAGTAGACAGGGGTCCGGGGAGCTGTTTTTT | CASRQGSGELFF
- | TRBJ1-3 | - | TRBV2 | 13 | TGTGCCAGCAGTGAAGAACACGTAAACACCATATATTTT | CASSEEHVNTIYF
- | TRBJ2-7 | - | TRBV7-2 | 12 | TGTGCCAGCAGCTTAGCGGAGTACGAGCAGTACTTC | CASSLAEYEQYF
- | TRBJ1-5 | TRBD1 | TRBV28 | 14 | TGTGCCAGCGGGGGACAGGGGGGAGGTCAGCCCCAGCATTTT | CASGGQGGGQPQHF
- | TRBJ1-4 | - | TRBV27 | 13 | TGTGCCAGCAGTTTATCTACCCCAAAAAAACTGTTTTTT | CASSLSTPKKLFF
- | TRBJ2-3 | TRBD2 | TRBV5-1 | 15 | TGCGCCAGCTCCTCCGGGACTAGCGGGAAAGATACGCAGTATTTT | CASSSGTSGKDTQYF
- | TRBJ2-5 | - | TRBV6-1 | 15 | TGTGCCAGCAAGGGAGGAAGGGGGGGGCAAGAGACCCAGTACTTC | CASKGGRGGQETQYF
few | TRBJ1-1 | TRBD1 | TRBV30 | 13 | TGTGCCTGGAGGGGACAGGAGGGCACTGAAGCTTTCTTT | CAWRGQEGTEAFF
- | TRBJ2-1 | - | TRBV7-3 | 12 | TGTGCCAGCAGCCCTCCTGGGGGTGAGCAGTTCTTC | CASSPPGGEQFF
- | TRBJ1-6 | - | TRBV5-1 | 13 | TGCGCCAGCAGCCGAGGGGGGAGATCACCCCTCCACTTT | CASSRGGRSPLHF
- | TRBJ2-7 | - | TRBV29-1 | 14 | TGCAGCGTGGTCAGTCAGGGTGCCTCCTACGAGCAGTACTTC | CSVVSQGASYEQYF
- | TRBJ2-2 | - | TRBV19 | 17 | TGTGCCAGTAGTATAGGGCGCGGATCCCTTCCCACCGGGGAGCTGTTTTTT | CASSIGRGSLPTGELFF
- | TRBJ1-2 | - | TRBV6-6 | 15 | TGTGCCAGCAGTAACGGGAGGGTAGGCCCCTATGGCTACACCTTC | CASSNGRVGPYGYTF
once | TRBJ2-3 | - | TRBV5-1 | 14 | TGCGCCAGCAGCTTGGATGGAAGCACAGATACGCAGTATTTT | CASSLDGSTDTQYF
- | TRBJ1-5 | TRBD1 | TRBV19 | 16 | TGTGCCAGTAGTATTTGGAGACAGGGGGCGAGTCGGCCCCAGCATTTT | CASSIWRQGASRPQHF
- | TRBJ2-1 | - | TRBV10-1 | 17 | TGCGCCAGCAGTGAGTCCCAGGAAACAGGGCAAAGGGATGAGCAGTTCTTC | CASSESQETGQRDEQFF
- | TRBJ2-2 | - | TRBV5-5 | 16 | TGTGCCAGCACCCCGGCCGGGATCCTGAACACCGGGGAGCTGTTTTTT | CASTPAGILNTGELFF
- | TRBJ1-2 | - | TRBV19 | 13 | TGTGCCAGTAGTATAGACCCTCGGTATGGCTACACCTTC | CASSIDPRYGYTF
- | TRBJ1-4 | - | TRBV18 | 14 | TGTCCCCCACCGAGTCCGGAAGGGTATGAAAAACTGTTTTTT | CPPPSPEGYEKLFF
- | TRBJ1-2 | - | TRBV6-5 | 14 | TGTGCCAGCAGTTACGGAGGGACGTACTATGGCTACACCTTC | CASSYGGTYYGYTF
- | TRBJ1-2 | TRBD1 | TRBV4-1 | 16 | TGCGCCAGCAGCCAAGCCAGGGGCAGGGGGCCACTTGGCTACACCTTC | CASSQARGRGPLGYTF
few | TRBJ2-3 | - | TRBV5-1 | 17 | TGCGCCAGCAGCTTGTCTGACGGCCAGCTTAGCACAGATACGCAGTATTTT | CASSLSDGQLSTDTQYF